A single sample is the source of the 9 T cell receptor beta chains below, sequenced in a study of shared clonotypes between healthy human individuals. The repertoire was sequenced with immunoSEQ multiplex PCR; TCRdb's copy has only in-frame clones and lacks some. This table holds about 300,000 clones, under 80% found once. Sequenced sample: memory CD4+ T cells sorted from blood. This sample's subset: CD45RA-negative fraction. The receptors stem from a man younger than 45 in good health.

This clone showed up just once. DNA for the CDR3: TGCGCCAGCAGCTATGCGGGAGGGGAAGAGACCCAGTACTTC. It specifies CASSYAGGEETQYF. V gene TRBV5-1 combines with J gene TRBJ2-5; 9 bases fit TRBD2. After removal of 3 bases from V and 3 bases from J, the junction contained 3 bases not matched to a gene. CDR1 and CDR2 from the germline V gene are SGHRS and YFSETQ. This CDR3 has 14 amino acids.

This chain joins TRBV7-2 and TRBJ2-5, with 8 nucleotides matching TRBD1. The CDR3 loop spans 15 amino acids. Germline V gene data show CDR1 as SGHTA and CDR2 as FQGNSA. The V and J ends lost 4 bases and 5 bases, in that order; junction bases with no gene match: 9. CDR3 loop: CASSSRQGSSETQYF. The CDR3 DNA is TGTGCCAGCAGCTCGAGACAGGGGAGTTCCGAGACCCAGTACTTC.

The chain joins TRBV15 to TRBJ2-6, with TRBD1 identical over 10 bases. From germline, CDR1 is LNHNV and CDR2 YYDKDF (reference sequence). This CDR3 has 17 amino acids. Unmatched junction bases numbered 6, after V lost 3 bases and J lost 4 bases. The CDR3 here is CATSRTGGAAGANVLTF. In nucleotides, the CDR3 is TGTGCCACCAGCAGGACAGGGGGCGCAGCAGGGGCCAACGTCCTGACTTTC.

There are a few counts of this clone. The chain joins TRBV11-2 to TRBJ2-7; D tentatively reads TRBD1 or TRBD2 (6 bases each). Per germline, CDR1 SGHAT and CDR2 FQNNGV. Trimming pared 5 bases from V and 6 bases from J, leaving 14 bases between. CDR3 length: 13 amino acids. In DNA, the CDR3 is TGTGCCAGCAGCCGCCCTCCGGGGGCCGAGCAGTACTTC. It encodes CASSRPPGAEQYF.

Of note for this clone: Other DNA variants within this sample encode the same CDR3. This CDR3 reads CASSLRTPPYEQYF. CDR3 nucleotide sequence: TGCGCCAGCAGCCTCCGGACACCTCCCTACGAGCAGTACTTC. The rearrangement joins TRBV5-1 to TRBJ2-7; tentatively, D is TRBD1 (5 bases). The length of the CDR3 is 14 residues. With 4 bases removed from V and 2 bases from J, the gap between germline ends came to 13 bases. Germline V gene sequence: CDR1 SGHRS, CDR2 YFSETQ.

This chain uses TRBV18 with TRBJ2-4; 11 nucleotides line up with TRBD2. The germline CDR1 and CDR2 sequences are KGHSH and LQKENI. The CDR3 length is 18 residues. J lost 1 base, V lost 3 bases, and 8 bases had no gene match. In nucleotides, the CDR3 is TGTGCCAGCTCACCGCTAGCGGGAGGCGGAACGGCCAAAAACATTCAGTACTTC. Translation gives CASSPLAGGGTAKNIQYF.

The chain carries TRBV2 and TRBJ2-7; weak D call: TRBD2 (6 bases). Germline V CDR1 and CDR2: SNHLY, FYNNEI. The CDR3 runs 14 residues. With 7 bases removed from V and 0 bases from J, the gap between germline ends came to 13 bases. The CDR3 sequence is CASMRDPTSYEQYF. CDR3 coding DNA: TGTGCCAGCATGCGGGATCCAACCTCCTACGAGCAGTACTTC.

The V gene is TRBV5-6, the J gene TRBJ1-2; possible D gene TRBD1, 6 bases. This CDR3 has 14 residues. Per germline, CDR1 SGHDT and CDR2 YYEEEE. The V and J ends lost 5 bases and 8 bases respectively, with 19 bases between them. The CDR3 coding sequence is TGTGCCAGCAGGAACAGGGACACCGATTTGGGCTACACCTTC. Translating gives CASRNRDTDLGYTF.

The gene calls are TRBV4-2 and TRBJ2-7; tentatively, D is TRBD1 (5 bases). CDR1 is LGHNA, CDR2 YNFKEQ, per germline. V was cut by 4 bases and J by 2 bases, with 15 bases left in between. The CDR3 contains 15 residues. The chain's CDR3 is CASSLGITGPYEQYF. The CDR3 bases are TGTGCCAGCAGCCTGGGGATAACAGGTCCCTACGAGCAGTACTTC.